This entry features one T cell receptor beta chain sequence. Its cognate antigen is unknown. These data come from a study of CD8 T cells in Susac syndrome. The study's findings and limits: The relatively small number of individuals in the TCR sequencing and HLA analysis was acknowledged by the study.

Random hexamers primed reverse transcription of about 0.45 to 1 ug RNA. By means of immunoSEQ multiplex PCR, TCR beta CDR3 spanning 54 Vbeta and 13 Jbeta underwent amplification. TCRdb recomputed calls from the immunoSEQ multiplex PCR reads with MiXCR, one row per CDR3 protein. Seen here are over 350,000 distinct CDR3 sequences, around 85% observed once, and the top ten hold roughly 0.1%. Germline V gene lookup returns CDR1 MNHNS and CDR2 SASEGT. The V end was cut by 10 bases, the J end by 3 bases, with 12 bases between. The CDR3 has 12 residues. Input material: CD8+ T cells from PBMCs. The clonotype originates from a human donor with multiple sclerosis. The chain has TRBV6-1 and TRBJ1-1, with D perhaps matching TRBD1 (5 bases). CDR3 nucleotide sequence: TGTGCCACCGCCTTGGGGCACACTGAAGCTTTCTTT. It specifies CATALGHTEAFF.